A single T cell receptor (beta chain) is shown here with its context. Its antigen is still unknown. The sample is drawn from a study of T cell repertoires in cytomegalovirus infection. CDR1 and CDR2 (germline): SEHNR, FQNEAQ (reference sequence). This CDR3 comprises 16 residues. V lost 5 bases, J lost 6 bases, and 12 bases stayed unmatched. One entry per CDR3 protein results from TCRdb running MiXCR on the reads. The data contain about 310,000 distinct CDR3 sequences, approximately 25% of them singletons. The source material was cultured PBMCs, sampled from culture after CMV antigen stimulation. The J gene is TRBJ1-5, the V gene TRBV7-9; 8 bases are shared with TRBD1. This receptor was obtained from a human donor in good health (CMV status not recorded). Some clones in this sample may be carry-over from other donors' samples. The chain's CDR3 is CASSPGQGTMVQPQHF. The CDR3 bases are TGTGCCAGCAGCCCCGGACAGGGAACCATGGTTCAGCCCCAGCATTTT.